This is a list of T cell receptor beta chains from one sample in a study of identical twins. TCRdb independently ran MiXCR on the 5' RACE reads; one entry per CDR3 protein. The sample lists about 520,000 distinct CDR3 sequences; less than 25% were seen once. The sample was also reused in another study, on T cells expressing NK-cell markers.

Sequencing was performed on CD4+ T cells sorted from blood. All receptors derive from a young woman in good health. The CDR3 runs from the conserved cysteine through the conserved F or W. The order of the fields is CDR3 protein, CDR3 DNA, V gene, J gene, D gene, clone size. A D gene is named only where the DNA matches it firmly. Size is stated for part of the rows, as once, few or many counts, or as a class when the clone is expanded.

CSADPLRERSDTQYF,TGCAGTGCCGACCCGTTGCGGGAGAGGTCAGATACGCAGTATTTT,TRBV20-1,TRBJ2-3,TRBD2,NA
CSALSGRTGNTIYF,TGCAGCGCTCTCTCGGGACGTACTGGAAACACCATATATTTT,TRBV29-1,TRBJ1-3,NA,once
CASSQLRGIRNQPQHF,TGTGCCAGCAGCCAATTGCGGGGGATAAGGAATCAGCCCCAGCATTTT,TRBV14,TRBJ1-5,NA,NA
CASSFREGYTF,TGTGCCAGCAGTTTCAGGGAGGGCTACACCTTC,TRBV12-3/TRBV12-4,TRBJ1-2,NA,few
CASGLDTDRASSYEQYF,TGTGCTAGTGGTTTGGATACCGACAGGGCGAGCTCCTACGAGCAGTACTTC,TRBV12-5,TRBJ2-7,TRBD1,NA
CASRVQGGQPQHF,TGTGCCAGCAGGGTCCAGGGAGGTCAGCCCCAGCATTTT,TRBV6-1,TRBJ1-5,NA,NA
CASSFYRTNEAFF,TGTGCCAGCAGTTTCTACAGGACCAATGAAGCTTTCTTT,TRBV12-3/TRBV12-4,TRBJ1-1,NA,NA
CASSPGGGNGYTF,TGTGCCAGCAGCCCAGGGGGAGGAAATGGCTACACCTTC,TRBV11-1,TRBJ1-2,TRBD1,many
CASSIRRDPSYEQYF,TGTGCCAGCAGCATCCGAAGGGACCCGTCCTACGAGCAGTACTTC,TRBV7-2,TRBJ2-7,NA,many
CASRRQGATEAFF,TGTGCCAGCAGGAGACAGGGAGCCACTGAAGCTTTCTTT,TRBV6-1,TRBJ1-1,TRBD1,few
CASSYYRVTSPLHF,TGTGCCAGCAGTTACTACAGGGTGACTTCACCCCTCCACTTT,TRBV6-5,TRBJ1-6,NA,many
CASSLGLGPHYEQYF,TGTGCCAGCAGCTTAGGGCTAGGGCCGCACTACGAGCAGTACTTC,TRBV7-2,TRBJ2-7,NA,NA
CSPSLGDTQYF,TGCAGTCCCTCTCTGGGAGATACGCAGTATTTT,TRBV20-1,TRBJ2-3,NA,NA
CASRQLGAEQYF,TGTGCCAGCAGACAACTAGGAGCCGAGCAGTACTTC,TRBV12-3/TRBV12-4,TRBJ2-7,NA,NA
CASGRNYLRGTEAFF,TGTGCCAGCGGGAGAAATTACCTGAGGGGGACTGAAGCTTTCTTT,TRBV12-3/TRBV12-4,TRBJ1-1,NA,NA
CSALSTGRNQPQHF,TGCAGTGCTCTCTCTACAGGGAGGAATCAGCCCCAGCATTTT,TRBV20-1,TRBJ1-5,NA,NA